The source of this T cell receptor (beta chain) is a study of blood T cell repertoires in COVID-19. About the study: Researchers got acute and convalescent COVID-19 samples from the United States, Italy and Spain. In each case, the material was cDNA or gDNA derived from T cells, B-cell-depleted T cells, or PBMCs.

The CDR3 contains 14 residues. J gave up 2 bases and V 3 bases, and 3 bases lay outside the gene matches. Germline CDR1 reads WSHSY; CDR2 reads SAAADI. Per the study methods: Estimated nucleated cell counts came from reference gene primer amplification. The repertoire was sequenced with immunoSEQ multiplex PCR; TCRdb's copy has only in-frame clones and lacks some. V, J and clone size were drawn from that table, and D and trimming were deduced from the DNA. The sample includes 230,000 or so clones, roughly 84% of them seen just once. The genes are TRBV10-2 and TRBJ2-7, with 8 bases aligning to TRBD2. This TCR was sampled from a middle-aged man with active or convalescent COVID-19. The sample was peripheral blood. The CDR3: CASSESGGAYEQYF. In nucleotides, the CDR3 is TGCGCCAGCAGTGAATCCGGGGGGGCCTACGAGCAGTACTTC.